The 18 T cell receptor beta chains in this list originate from one sample, sequenced in a study of cytomegalovirus exposure and HLA in healthy donors. The PCR made use of 60 Vbeta and 13 Jbeta primers. Using immunoSEQ multiplex PCR, the repertoire was profiled, and TCRdb retains in-frame clones only, with some absent. This sample yields some 95,000 clones, of which around 77% are seen a single time; 6% to 9.5% belongs to the top ten. Sequencing was done on a sample of PBMCs. The receptors stem from a man aged 25 to 40 in good health and CMV-seronegative.

V and J are TRBV5-1 and TRBJ2-1, with 11 nucleotides matching TRBD2. V lost 2 bases, J lost 4 bases, and 2 bases stayed unmatched. In germline, CDR1 is SGHRS, CDR2 YFSETQ. The CDR3 length is 15 residues. The chain's CDR3 is CASSFGTSGYNEQFF. In nucleotides, the CDR3 is TGCGCCAGCAGCTTTGGGACTAGCGGTTACAATGAGCAGTTCTTC.

The chain has TRBV19 and TRBJ1-2; no clear D. Germline loops: CDR1 LNHDA, CDR2 SQIVND (reference sequence). The V end was cut by 8 bases, the J end by 6 bases, with 19 bases between. The CDR3 loop spans 14 amino acids. The CDR3 sequence: CASGSEWGENGYTF. Here the CDR3 DNA reads TGTGCCAGTGGATCGGAGTGGGGAGAGAATGGCTACACCTTC.

CDR3 DNA: TGTGCCAGCCGAGGGCCCACTAGCGGGGGATTAGAGCAGTTCTTC. Residues: CASRGPTSGGLEQFF. The rearrangement uses TRBV7-9 and TRBJ2-1; 11 positions match TRBD2. The length of the CDR3 is 15 residues. V trimming: 8 bases; J trimming: 10 bases; junction bases outside the gene matches: 13. CDR1 is SEHNR, CDR2 FQNEAQ, per germline (reference sequence).

Here the CDR3 DNA reads TGTGCCAGCAGTAGTCAGGGTCAGCCCCAGCATTTT. Translation gives CASSSQGQPQHF. The chain carries TRBV27 and TRBJ1-5, with D tentatively TRBD1 (5 bases). V was shortened by 5 bases and J by 6 bases, with 8 bases between the two germline ends. Germline CDR1 MNHEY, CDR2 SMNVEV (reference sequence). The length of the CDR3 is 12 residues.

This clone has only a few counts. The genes are TRBV7-2 and TRBJ2-6; 10 nucleotides line up with TRBD2. There are 20 residues in the CDR3. With 0 bases clipped from V and 6 bases from J, the junction kept 14 bases outside the gene matches. CDR1 SGHTA and CDR2 FQGNSA come from the germline V gene. The CDR3 nucleotides are TGTGCCAGCAGCTTAGCGCGCCTAGCGGGAGCCCCTTATGAGGCCAACGTCCTGACTTTC. Its translation is CASSLARLAGAPYEANVLTF.

The CDR3 DNA reads as TGTGCCTGGAGTCCACCGGGGGGAAACATTCAGTACTTC. It codes for CAWSPPGGNIQYF. V is TRBV30 and J is TRBJ2-4; TRBD2 aligns across 7 bases. Trimming removed 2 bases from V and 6 bases from J; junction bases left unmatched: 4. This CDR3 has 13 amino acids. The germline CDR1 and CDR2 sequences are GTSNPN and SVGIG (reference sequence). The entire variable domain, with the rest obtained from reference TRBV30 and TRBJ2-4, is as follows: SQTIHQWPATLVQPVGSPLSLECTVEGTSNPNLYWYRQAAGRGLQLLFYSVGIGQISSEVPQNLSASRPQDRQFILSSKKLLLSDSGFYLCAWSPPGGNIQYFGAGTRLSVL.

This clone has more than one count but fewer than ten. The chain recombines TRBV5-1 with TRBJ1-1; 9 bases are shared with TRBD1. V was clipped by 4 bases and J by 1 base; unmatched bases: 5. In germline, CDR1 is SGHRS, CDR2 YFSETQ. There are 15 residues in the CDR3. DNA for the CDR3: TGCGCCAGCAGCCCGGACAGGGGCACGAACACTGAAGCTTTCTTT. It specifies CASSPDRGTNTEAFF.

In the case of this clone: Germline is not matched at one junction end, which may reflect a read error. The rearrangement joins TRBV12-5 to TRBJ2-1, with 12 bases fitting TRBD2. The germline CDR1 and CDR2 sequences are LGHNT and FRNRAP. The CDR3 covers 16 residues. CDR3 amino acids: CASGLGTSGWYNEQFF. CDR3 nucleotide sequence: TGTGCTAGTGGCTTGGGGACTAGCGGGTGGTACAATGAGCAGTTCTTC.

The chain links TRBV30 to TRBJ1-1, with 7 bases fitting TRBD1. V was clipped by 3 bases and J by 1 base; unmatched bases: 2. This CDR3 has 13 residues. Looked up from germline, CDR1 is GTSNPN and CDR2 is SVGIG (reference sequence). The CDR3 DNA follows: TGTGCCTGGAGCCGGACAGGGAACACTGAAGCTTTCTTT. The encoded protein is CAWSRTGNTEAFF.

V and J are TRBV5-5 and TRBJ1-2; D is unclear. Deletions cut 2 bases from V and 5 bases from J, with 10 bases between. The CDR3 runs 13 residues. Germline CDR1 reads SGHKS; CDR2 reads YYEKEE (reference sequence). CDR3 nucleotides: TGTGCCAGCAGCTTTGGGCAGAGTTATGGCTACACCTTC. Protein: CASSFGQSYGYTF.

This rearrangement joins TRBV30 to TRBJ1-6; the D is unclear. Germline values: CDR1 GTSNPN, CDR2 SVGIG (reference sequence). This CDR3 region has 15 residues. V lost 1 base, J lost 3 bases, and 10 bases lay in between. The CDR3 loop reads CAWSGAVYYNSPLHF. In DNA form, the CDR3 reads TGTGCCTGGAGTGGGGCAGTTTACTATAATTCACCCCTCCACTTT.

The gene calls are TRBV28 and TRBJ1-2, with a possible D match to TRBD1 (5 bases). The length of the CDR3 is 14 residues. The germline gives CDR1 MDHEN, CDR2 SYDVKM. Between the trimmed V and J ends, which lost 3 bases and 4 bases, there was a span of 12 bases. CDR3 amino acids: CASSFLSGGYGYTF. Written as DNA, the CDR3 is TGTGCCAGCAGTTTTCTTTCGGGGGGCTATGGCTACACCTTC.

The rearrangement links TRBV28 to TRBJ2-2; D not resolved. From germline, CDR1 is MDHEN and CDR2 SYDVKM. V shed 2 bases and J shed 0 bases, with 10 bases lying between them. CDR3 size: 16 residues. CDR3 coding DNA: TGTGCCAGCAGTTTACCCGCGTTCGCGAACACCGGGGAGCTGTTTTTT. Translating it yields CASSLPAFANTGELFF.

The CDR3 loop reads CASSESGNNQPQHF. CDR3 in DNA: TGTGCCAGCAGTGAATCGGGGAACAATCAGCCCCAGCATTTT. The chain carries TRBV6-1 and TRBJ1-5; D is undetermined. With 2 bases removed from V and 3 bases from J, the gap between germline ends came to 8 bases. The CDR3 spans 14 residues. Per the germline V gene, CDR1 is MNHNS and CDR2 is SASEGT.

The rearrangement joins TRBV6-6 to TRBJ1-2; 8 bases are a match to TRBD1. Per the germline V gene, CDR1 is MNHNY and CDR2 is SVGAGI (reference sequence). The CDR3 is made up of 13 amino acids. The junction had 6 bases not matched to a gene; V was cut back by 4 bases and J by 8 bases. CDR3 sequence (DNA): TGTGCCAGCAGTTTCGGACAGGGTAGCGGCTACACCTTC. It is translated as CASSFGQGSGYTF.

This rearrangement joins TRBV10-3 to TRBJ1-4; 10 nucleotides line up with TRBD1. V gave up 6 bases and J gave up 7 bases; unmatched junction bases: 14. Germline-derived CDR1 and CDR2 are ENHRY and SYGVKD. This CDR3 has 17 amino acids. The CDR3 protein is CAIRTDKGTGEGEKLFF. As DNA, the CDR3 is TGTGCCATCAGAACAGATAAAGGGACAGGGGAAGGTGAAAAACTGTTTTTT.

The gene calls are TRBV7-2 and TRBJ2-1, with TRBD2 matching over 13 bases. Trimming removed 5 bases from V and 2 bases from J; junction bases left unmatched: 9. Germline loops: CDR1 SGHTA, CDR2 FQGNSA. The CDR3 runs to 18 residues. The CDR3 protein is CASSQRTSGGPTYNEQFF. The DNA for the CDR3 is TGTGCCAGCAGCCAAAGGACTAGCGGGGGTCCTACCTACAATGAGCAGTTCTTC.

The V call is TRBV4-3, the J call TRBJ1-6, with D possibly TRBD1 on 5 matching bases. Germline CDR1 is LGHNA and CDR2 is YSLEER. The CDR3 is made up of 15 amino acids. The V gene lost 1 base and the J gene lost 10 bases, with 14 bases spanning the gap. CDR3 sequence: CASSQAGTEGSPLHF. The DNA for the CDR3 is TGCGCCAGCAGCCAAGCCGGGACGGAGGGCTCACCCCTCCACTTT.